The 27 T cell receptor beta chains presented below share a single source sample, sequenced in a study of technical replicates of blood from a few donors. The table came from immunoSEQ multiplex PCR; TCRdb's copy has only in-frame clones and leaves some out. The table has 12,000 or so clones, roughly 93% seen once. The sequenced material came from PBMCs. All receptors come from a human donor in good health.

J is TRBJ1-5 and V is TRBV7-9; tentatively, D is TRBD1 (5 bases). CDR1 is SEHNR, CDR2 FQNEAQ, per germline (reference sequence). The ends were cut back, 1 base at V and 0 bases at J, with 10 bases in the middle. The CDR3 is made up of 16 amino acids. CDR3 in DNA: TGTGCCAGCAGCTTAGTTGGGGGGGATAGCAATCAGCCCCAGCATTTT. It yields the protein CASSLVGGDSNQPQHF.

This sequence joins TRBV9 and TRBJ2-2; possible D gene TRBD1, 5 bases. The CDR3 is made up of 16 amino acids. Germline V gene lookup returns CDR1 SGDLS and CDR2 YYNGEE. The V and J ends lost 0 bases and 3 bases respectively, with 12 bases between them. The CDR3 nucleotides are TGTGCCAGCAGCGTAGATGTAGGGGTGGACACCGGGGAGCTGTTTTTT. The encoded protein is CASSVDVGVDTGELFF. The complete variable domain, with remaining parts taken from reference TRBV9 and TRBJ2-2, reads DSGVTQTPKHLITATGQRVTLRCSPRSGDLSVYWYQQSLDQGLQFLIQYYNGEERAKGNILERFSAQQFPDLHSELNLSSLELGDSALYFCASSVDVGVDTGELFFGEGSRLTVL.

The rearrangement links TRBV28 to TRBJ2-1, with 11 bases identical to TRBD2. V lost 6 bases to trimming and J lost 5 bases; unmatched junction nucleotides: 9. The germline CDR1 and CDR2 sequences are MDHEN and SYDVKM. The CDR3 has 16 residues. The CDR3 coding sequence is TGTGCCAGCAGACCCAGACTAGCGGGGATCAACAATGAGCAGTTCTTC. Residues: CASRPRLAGINNEQFF. The variable domain in full, completed from reference TRBV28 and TRBJ2-1, reads DVKVTQSSRYLVKRTGEKVFLECVQDMDHENMFWYRQDPGLGLRLIYFSYDVKMKEKGDIPEGYSVSREKKERFSLILESASTNQTSMYLCASRPRLAGINNEQFFGPGTRLTVL.

This chain connects TRBV28 to TRBJ1-2; 7 bases match TRBD1. CDR3 size: 15 residues. Per the germline V gene, CDR1 is MDHEN and CDR2 is SYDVKM. Trimming cost V 5 bases and J 6 bases; bases outside gene matches: 12. The CDR3 DNA reads TGTGCCAGCAGTGTCCTCCCCCAGGGGGTGAATGGCTACACCTTC. Protein: CASSVLPQGVNGYTF.

V usage is TRBV6-4 and J usage is TRBJ2-7, with 10 bases matching TRBD2. The V segment lost 3 bases and the J segment 3 bases; nucleotides outside the gene matches: 5. There are 15 residues in the CDR3. Germline V gives CDR1 MRHNA, CDR2 SNTAGT. CDR3 sequence: CASSETGLASYEQYF. The CDR3 DNA reads as TGTGCCAGCAGTGAAACGGGACTAGCGAGCTACGAGCAGTACTTC.

The rearrangement joins TRBV5-8 to TRBJ1-4; D is ambiguous. Germline CDR1 is SGHTS and CDR2 is YDEGEE. V gave up 1 base and J gave up 8 bases, with 15 bases separating them. This CDR3 has 15 amino acids. The CDR3, as DNA: TGTGCCAGCAGCTTGAAGGTCCTTCGGGGAGAAAAACTGTTTTTT. Amino acids: CASSLKVLRGEKLFF. The entire variable domain, with the rest obtained from reference TRBV5-8 and TRBJ1-4, is as follows: EAGVTQSPTHLIKTRGQQATLRCSPISGHTSVYWYQQALGLGLQFLLWYDEGEERNRGNFPPRFSGRQFPNYSSELNVNALELEDSALYLCASSLKVLRGEKLFFGSGTQLSVL.

The J gene is TRBJ2-6, the V gene TRBV4-2; D perhaps matches TRBD1 (5 bases). The V gene's germline CDR1 is LGHNA and CDR2 YNFKEQ. Trimming removed 1 base at V and 2 bases at J, with 21 bases between. The CDR3 extends over 20 amino acids. This CDR3 reads CASSQGELERLGPGANVLTF. The CDR3 DNA is TGTGCCAGCAGCCAAGGAGAACTGGAGAGACTGGGGCCTGGGGCCAACGTCCTGACTTTC.

The V gene is TRBV6-1, the J gene TRBJ1-5, with a tentative D call TRBD1 (6 bases). The CDR3 is made up of 16 amino acids. The ends were cut back, 2 bases at V and 7 bases at J, with 18 bases in the middle. Germline V gene data show CDR1 as MNHNS and CDR2 as SASEGT. The CDR3 DNA reads as TGTGCCAGCAGTGAACTAAGTACAGGGCCGTGGCAGCCCCAGCATTTT. Translated: CASSELSTGPWQPQHF.

The chain employs TRBV9 and TRBJ2-5, with 9 bases identical to TRBD2. The germline CDR1 and CDR2 sequences are SGDLS and YYNGEE. The CDR3 loop spans 14 amino acids. Germline trimming cut 7 bases from V and 4 bases from J; bases unmatched to any gene: 8. CDR3 DNA sequence: TGTGCCAGCGATAGCGGGAGAGGTCGAGAGACCCAGTACTTC. Protein product: CASDSGRGRETQYF. Filled out from reference TRBV9 and TRBJ2-5, the complete variable domain reads DSGVTQTPKHLITATGQRVTLRCSPRSGDLSVYWYQQSLDQGLQFLIQYYNGEERAKGNILERFSAQQFPDLHSELNLSSLELGDSALYFCASDSGRGRETQYFGPGTRLLVL.

V usage is TRBV19 and J usage is TRBJ2-2, with D perhaps TRBD1 (6 bases). The CDR3 runs 13 residues. Germline V CDR1 and CDR2: LNHDA, SQIVND (reference sequence). V lost 3 bases to trimming and J lost 5 bases, with 7 bases between them. The CDR3 loop is CASSIQGTGELFF. As DNA, the CDR3 is TGTGCCAGTAGTATCCAGGGGACCGGGGAGCTGTTTTTT.

This chain connects TRBV10-3 to TRBJ2-7; maybe TRBD1 (5 bases). CDR3 length equals 12 residues. V was clipped by 4 bases and J by 3 bases, with 7 bases between them. The V gene's germline CDR1 is ENHRY and CDR2 SYGVKD. DNA for the CDR3: TGTGCCATCAGTGTGGACAACTACGAGCAGTACTTC. As protein: CAISVDNYEQYF.

The gene calls are TRBV18 and TRBJ2-1; a weak D match, TRBD1 (5 bases). The V end was cut by 1 base, the J end by 4 bases, with 11 bases between. The V gene's germline CDR1 is KGHSH and CDR2 LQKENI. The CDR3 has 15 amino acids. CDR3 amino acids: CASSPLLTGYNEQFF. CDR3 nucleotide sequence: TGTGCCAGCTCACCACTACTAACAGGATACAATGAGCAGTTCTTC. The full variable domain, in which reference TRBV18 and TRBJ2-1 provide the parts outside the CDR3, is NAGVMQNPRHLVRRRGQEARLRCSPMKGHSHVYWYRQLPEEGLKFMVYLQKENIIDESGMPKERFSAEFPKEGPSILRIQQVVRGDSAAYFCASSPLLTGYNEQFFGPGTRLTVL.

J is TRBJ2-3 and V is TRBV28; D might be TRBD1 (6 bases). The CDR3 contains 13 residues. Between the trimmed V and J ends, which lost 4 bases and 4 bases, there was a span of 9 bases. CDR1 is MDHEN, CDR2 SYDVKM, per germline. The CDR3 DNA is TGTGCCAGCAGTTCTTGGGGGCCAGATACGCAGTATTTT. This gives the protein CASSSWGPDTQYF.

This chain uses TRBV29-1 with TRBJ1-2, with unresolved D. The ends were cut back, 8 bases at V and 3 bases at J, with 22 bases in the middle. From germline, CDR1 is SQVTM and CDR2 ANQGSEA. The length of the CDR3 is 15 residues. CDR3: CSPGPASTIDYGYTF. CDR3 nucleotide sequence: TGCAGCCCGGGTCCGGCATCCACAATAGACTATGGCTACACCTTC.

CDR3 residues: CASSLGQGSGEQYF. In nucleotides, the CDR3 is TGTGCCAGCAGCTTAGGGCAGGGGAGTGGCGAGCAGTACTTC. The chain uses TRBV7-2 and TRBJ2-7; D possibly corresponds to TRBD1 (6 bases). The CDR3 length is 14 residues. Trimming removed 1 base at V and 6 bases at J, with 13 bases between. Germline V gene lookup returns CDR1 SGHTA and CDR2 FQGNSA.

The chain is built from TRBV2 and TRBJ2-7; 12 bases are shared with TRBD1. From germline, CDR1 is SNHLY and CDR2 FYNNEI. The CDR3 sequence is 14 residues long. V trimming: 5 bases; J trimming: 5 bases; junction bases outside the gene matches: 4. The CDR3 DNA follows: TGTGCCAGCAGTACGGGGACAGGGGGCAACGAGCAGTACTTC. Its protein product is CASSTGTGGNEQYF.

The J gene is TRBJ2-7, the V gene TRBV28; D not resolved. The length of the CDR3 is 11 residues. Per germline, CDR1 MDHEN and CDR2 SYDVKM. Trimming removed 5 bases from V and 2 bases from J, with 4 bases in between. The DNA of the CDR3 is TGTGCCAGCAGTCCAACCTACGAGCAGTACTTC. It is translated as CASSPTYEQYF.

The rearrangement joins TRBV29-1 to TRBJ1-2; 7 bases agree with TRBD1. CDR1 is SQVTM and CDR2 is ANQGSEA in the germline V gene. This CDR3 has 11 amino acids. Trimming at V came to 6 bases and at J to 2 bases, leaving 0 bases not matched to a gene. In DNA, the CDR3 is TGCAGCGTGGGACAGAACTATGGCTACACCTTC. Translated: CSVGQNYGYTF.

This chain uses TRBV6-1 with TRBJ2-3; TRBD1 matches at 12 bases. Germline values: CDR1 MNHNS, CDR2 SASEGT. Trimming at V came to 10 bases and at J to 1 base, leaving 6 bases not matched to a gene. The CDR3 is made up of 15 amino acids. The CDR3 bases are TGTGCCATTTCCCGGGACAGGGGGCGCACAGATACGCAGTATTTT. Translation gives CAISRDRGRTDTQYF.

This chain links TRBV6-1 with TRBJ1-4, with a weak D call TRBD1 (6 bases). CDR3 length: 14 amino acids. Germline V gene sequence: CDR1 MNHNS, CDR2 SASEGT. Trimming pared 7 bases from V and 7 bases from J, leaving 16 bases between. CDR3 coding DNA: TGTGCCAGCACCCCTCGGGGGGCGAGTGAAAAACTGTTTTTT. It specifies CASTPRGASEKLFF.

This clone appeared a single time. The chain links TRBV5-4 to TRBJ2-5; D remains unclear. Germline CDR1 and CDR2: SGHNT and YYREEE (reference sequence). The CDR3 sequence is 15 residues long. With 2 bases removed from V and 4 bases from J, the gap between germline ends came to 15 bases. CDR3 sequence reads: CASSLGGTRRETQYF. DNA of the CDR3: TGTGCCAGCAGCTTAGGCGGAACTCGCCGAGAGACCCAGTACTTC.

The V and J genes are TRBV11-2 and TRBJ2-4; 8 nucleotides agree with TRBD2. From germline, CDR1 is SGHAT and CDR2 FQNNGV. After removal of 7 bases from V and 0 bases from J, the junction contained 17 bases not matched to a gene. CDR3 length equals 19 residues. The CDR3, as DNA: TGTGCCAGCACCCTTCTTGCGGGAGGAGGGGAACTAGCCAAAAACATTCAGTACTTC. It encodes CASTLLAGGGELAKNIQYF.

V gene TRBV5-6 combines with J gene TRBJ2-1; 14 bases line up with TRBD2. The CDR3 covers 15 residues. Per germline, CDR1 SGHDT and CDR2 YYEEEE. Trimming cost V 4 bases and J 6 bases; bases outside gene matches: 3. CDR3 coding DNA: TGTGCCAGCAGCGGGGGACTAGCGGGAGTCAATGAGCAGTTCTTC. Its translation: CASSGGLAGVNEQFF.

As DNA, the CDR3 is TGCGCCAGCAGCCAAGATAAATGGCAGGGGACCAAAAACATTCAGTACTTC. Its translation: CASSQDKWQGTKNIQYF. This chain links TRBV4-1 with TRBJ2-4; weak D call: TRBD1 (6 bases). This CDR3 has 17 amino acids. V was trimmed by 0 bases and J by 2 bases, leaving 14 bases between them. Germline-derived CDR1 and CDR2 are MGHRA and YSYEKL.

The chain has TRBV6-4 and TRBJ2-3, with TRBD1 identical over 9 bases. CDR1 and CDR2 from the germline V gene are MRHNA and SNTAGT. J was trimmed by 4 bases and V by 2 bases; bases with no gene match: 4. The CDR3 covers 15 residues. CDR3 in amino acids: CASSDGGQGSDTQYF. The CDR3 DNA reads TGTGCCAGCAGTGACGGGGGACAGGGTTCAGATACGCAGTATTTT.

V usage is TRBV4-2 and J usage is TRBJ2-7, with 9 bases that match TRBD2. The CDR3 sequence is 14 residues long. The V gene end was trimmed by 4 bases and the J gene end by 7 bases; junction bases not matched to a gene: 8. Germline CDR1 LGHNA, CDR2 YNFKEQ. CDR3 loop: CASSPGTSREEQYF. In nucleotides, the CDR3 is TGTGCCAGCAGCCCCGGGACTAGCAGGGAGGAGCAGTACTTC.

This rearrangement joins TRBV18 to TRBJ2-5; 7 bases fit TRBD1. This CDR3 is 16 amino acids long. Germline lookup yields CDR1 KGHSH and CDR2 LQKENI. V lost 2 bases to trimming and J lost 4 bases; unmatched junction nucleotides: 10. This CDR3 is CASSPNDRALGETQYF. Written as DNA, the CDR3 is TGTGCCAGCTCACCAAACGACAGGGCGTTAGGAGAGACCCAGTACTTC.